The T cell receptor (beta chain) under discussion was sequenced for a study of T-cell reconstitution after alpha-beta-depleted transplantation in children. Researchers prepared the TCRbeta library using unique molecular identifiers, the study reports. From the PCR reads, TCRdb called clonotypes with MiXCR, one entry per CDR3 protein. The repertoire holds nearly 400,000 distinct CDR3 sequences, over 20% seen once, with 3% to 4.5% in the top ten. This clonotype originated in a human donor who donated a stem cell graft to a child with acute myeloid leukemia. The starting material was PBMCs from the stem cell graft donor, obtained from the stem cell graft.

The CDR3 is CASSPRGQGYNEQFF. In DNA, the CDR3 is TGTGCCAGCAGCCCCAGGGGACAGGGCTACAATGAGCAGTTCTTC. The V call is TRBV28, the J call TRBJ2-1; TRBD1 matches at 9 bases. V lost 6 bases, J lost 3 bases, and 6 bases stayed unmatched. The CDR3 spans 15 residues. Germline V CDR1 and CDR2: MDHEN, SYDVKM.